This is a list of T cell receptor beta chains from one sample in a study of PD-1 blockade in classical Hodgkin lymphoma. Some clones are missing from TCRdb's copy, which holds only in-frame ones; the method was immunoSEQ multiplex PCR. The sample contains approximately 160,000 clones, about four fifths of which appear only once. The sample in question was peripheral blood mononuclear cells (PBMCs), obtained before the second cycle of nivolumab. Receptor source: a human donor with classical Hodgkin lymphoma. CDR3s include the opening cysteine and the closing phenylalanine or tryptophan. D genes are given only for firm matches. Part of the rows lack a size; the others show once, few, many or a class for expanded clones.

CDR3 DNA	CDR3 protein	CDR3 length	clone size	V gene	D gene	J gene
TGTGCCAGCAGCCCTGGACAGAACCCTAGCTCTGGAAACACCATATATTTT	CASSPGQNPSSGNTIYF	17	many	TRBV7-3	NA	TRBJ1-3
TGTGCCAGCAGACTCCAGGGACTTTCTGAAGAGACCCAGTACTTC	CASRLQGLSEETQYF	15	NA	TRBV9	NA	TRBJ2-5
TGTGCCAGCAGCTTGTTCCCGGCCCCAAATCAGCCCCAGCATTTT	CASSLFPAPNQPQHF	15	few	TRBV5-8	NA	TRBJ1-5
TGTGCCAGCAGTCCCACAGCGAACACTGAAGCTTTCTTT	CASSPTANTEAFF	13	few	TRBV7-9	NA	TRBJ1-1
TGTGCCAGCAGCCCCCGCGGAGGGAGTGGCACAGATACGCAGTATTTT	CASSPRGGSGTDTQYF	16	NA	TRBV5-4	NA	TRBJ2-3
TGTGCCGGAGGGGGAGGGAGGCGTACCTACGAGCAGTACTTC	CAGGGGRRTYEQYF	14	NA	TRBV2	NA	TRBJ2-7
TGCGCCAGCAGCAGACTAGCGGGAGTTCGGGATACGCAGTATTTT	CASSRLAGVRDTQYF	15	NA	TRBV5-1	TRBD2	TRBJ2-3
TGTGCCAGCTCATCCTACAGGGGCCCCTACAATGAGCAGTTCTTC	CASSSYRGPYNEQFF	15	NA	TRBV18	TRBD1	TRBJ2-1
TGTGCCAGCAGCAAACTTCAATCTTCCAACTATGGCTACACCTTC	CASSKLQSSNYGYTF	15	NA	TRBV7-2	NA	TRBJ1-2
TGTGCCAGCAGTTTTAGACTAGCGGGAGGCAATGAGCAGTTCTTC	CASSFRLAGGNEQFF	15	NA	TRBV27	TRBD2	TRBJ2-1
TGTGCCAGCAGCTTGGCGGGACAGGGGTACAATGAGCAGTTCTTC	CASSLAGQGYNEQFF	15	NA	TRBV5-5	TRBD1	TRBJ2-1
TGTGCCTGGAGTCAAGACCCCGGAAATGAGTACTTC	CAWSQDPGNEYF	12	once	TRBV30	NA	TRBJ2-7
TGTGCCAGCAGCAGGGGAGCTAGCACAGATACGCAGTATTTT	CASSRGASTDTQYF	14	NA	TRBV7-2	NA	TRBJ2-3
TGTGCCAGCAGTGACCGGACAGGGAGGGAGCTGTTTTTT	CASSDRTGRELFF	13	NA	TRBV6-4	TRBD1	TRBJ2-2
TGTGCCAGCAGCGTAGAGGGGGCGTGGGGAAACACCATATATTTT	CASSVEGAWGNTIYF	15	NA	TRBV9	TRBD1	TRBJ1-3
TGTGCCAGCAGTCCACAGTCCTCCTATGGCTACACCTTC	CASSPQSSYGYTF	13	NA	TRBV28	NA	TRBJ1-2
TGTGCCAGCAGTCCGCGCAGGACAGTCAACTACGAGCAGTACTTC	CASSPRRTVNYEQYF	15	NA	TRBV6-5	NA	TRBJ2-7
TGTGCAAGTCGCTTAGTCCGACAGACCCCGGGACTCAGCTCCTACAATGAGCAGTTCTTC	CASRLVRQTPGLSSYNEQFF	20	NA	TRBV12-2	NA	TRBJ2-1
TGTGCCAGCAGTTATCAGGGGGCAATCTCCGGGGAGCTGTTTTTT	CASSYQGAISGELFF	15	once	TRBV6-6	TRBD1	TRBJ2-2
TGTGCCAGCAGTTTTTCTAGCGCCCAAAGCTCCTACGAGCAGTACTTC	CASSFSSAQSSYEQYF	16	NA	TRBV27	NA	TRBJ2-7
TGTGCCAGCAGTCCAGGACAGGGGATCAATCAGCCCCAGCATTTT	CASSPGQGINQPQHF	15	once	TRBV9	TRBD1	TRBJ1-5
TGTGCCAGCAGTTCTTCAGGGAGCTATGGCTACACCTTC	CASSSSGSYGYTF	13	NA	TRBV6-5	NA	TRBJ1-2
TGTGCCACCAGCAGAGCTGGCAGGGTAAATTCACCCCTCCACTTT	CATSRAGRVNSPLHF	15	NA	TRBV15	NA	TRBJ1-6
TGTGCCAGCAGTGACATTTATTTCGGACTAGCGGGAGAAGAGACCCAGTACTTC	CASSDIYFGLAGEETQYF	18	NA	TRBV6-1	TRBD2	TRBJ2-5
TGCGCCAGCAGCCAAGACAGGGGGTACACCATATATTTT	CASSQDRGYTIYF	13	NA	TRBV4-1	TRBD1	TRBJ1-3
TGTGCCAGCAGCAGCCGGGACAGTACCTACGAGCAGTACTTC	CASSSRDSTYEQYF	14	NA	TRBV28	TRBD1	TRBJ2-7
TGTGCCAGCAGCTTGATTGGGAGAGTTGGTGAAAAACTGTTTTTT	CASSLIGRVGEKLFF	15	NA	TRBV5-6	NA	TRBJ1-4
TGCAGCGTTGAACAAGATACGCAGTATTTT	CSVEQDTQYF	10	NA	TRBV29-1	NA	TRBJ2-3
TGTGCCAGCAGCTCTTTAGCGGGGTACTCCTACAATGAGCAGTTCTTC	CASSSLAGYSYNEQFF	16	NA	TRBV5-6	TRBD2	TRBJ2-1